A selection of T cell receptor beta chains follows, all from one sample in a study of blood T cell repertoires in COVID-19. Profiled with immunoSEQ multiplex PCR; TCRdb holds only in-frame clones, not every one. This repertoire shows some 320,000 clones, approximately 85% found once; its top ten account for 7.2%. The sequenced sample consisted of peripheral blood. The receptors here all came from a human donor in a cohort sampled during active COVID-19. Both conserved end residues are part of each CDR3. D genes are given only for firm matches. Clone size is shown for a subset of rows, as once, few, many or a class of expanded clone.

j_gene: TRBJ1-6; abundance: NA; v_gene: TRBV20-1; d_gene: NA; CDR3nt: TGCAGTGCGGGAGGGAATTCACCCCTCCACTTT; CDR3aa: CSAGGNSPLHF
j_gene: TRBJ2-6; abundance: NA; v_gene: TRBV27; d_gene: NA; CDR3nt: TGTGCCAGCAGTTTAGGAGGTGGGGCCAACGTCCTGACTTTC; CDR3aa: CASSLGGGANVLTF
j_gene: TRBJ2-3; abundance: NA; v_gene: TRBV4-2; d_gene: NA; CDR3nt: TGTGCCAGCAGCCAAGATAGTAGTACAGATACGCAGTATTTT; CDR3aa: CASSQDSSTDTQYF
j_gene: TRBJ1-2; abundance: NA; v_gene: TRBV2; d_gene: NA; CDR3nt: TGTGCCAGCAGTGAAGCGGGGGGAATGAACTATGGCTACACCTTC; CDR3aa: CASSEAGGMNYGYTF
j_gene: TRBJ1-1; abundance: NA; v_gene: TRBV30; d_gene: NA; CDR3nt: TGTGCCTGGACGCGGGACCCGGGCACTGAAGCTTTCTTT; CDR3aa: CAWTRDPGTEAFF
j_gene: TRBJ2-5; abundance: NA; v_gene: TRBV5-1; d_gene: NA; CDR3nt: TGCGCCAGCAGCTTGCTCCCCGGGGTGCCAGAGACCCAGTACTTC; CDR3aa: CASSLLPGVPETQYF
j_gene: TRBJ2-3; abundance: NA; v_gene: TRBV27; d_gene: TRBD1; CDR3nt: TGTGCCAGCAGTTTGGGACAGGGGGTAACAGATACGCAGTATTTT; CDR3aa: CASSLGQGVTDTQYF
j_gene: TRBJ1-1; abundance: few; v_gene: TRBV2; d_gene: TRBD1; CDR3nt: TGTGCCAGCAGTGAAACGATAAGCCACAGGGGGAACACTGAAGCTTTCTTT; CDR3aa: CASSETISHRGNTEAFF
j_gene: TRBJ1-2; abundance: NA; v_gene: TRBV27; d_gene: TRBD1; CDR3nt: TGTGCCAGCAGCTTTAGAGGGGGCCGTGGCTACACCTTC; CDR3aa: CASSFRGGRGYTF
j_gene: TRBJ1-2; abundance: few; v_gene: TRBV7-9; d_gene: NA; CDR3nt: TGTGCCAGCAGTACTCTGGAGAGCTACACCTTC; CDR3aa: CASSTLESYTF
j_gene: TRBJ1-1; abundance: NA; v_gene: TRBV19; d_gene: TRBD1; CDR3nt: TGTGCCAGTAGTTCGAATTACAGGGGGCCCACTGAAGCTTTCTTT; CDR3aa: CASSSNYRGPTEAFF
j_gene: TRBJ2-7; abundance: NA; v_gene: TRBV10-3; d_gene: TRBD2; CDR3nt: TGTGCCATCAGTGAGTCCTCTAGCGGGGGGATCCAACTCTCCTACGAGCAGTACTTC; CDR3aa: CAISESSSGGIQLSYEQYF
j_gene: TRBJ1-5; abundance: NA; v_gene: TRBV24-1; d_gene: TRBD1; CDR3nt: TGTGCCACCAGTGATGGACAGGGGGCGGTCAATCAGCCCCAGCATTTT; CDR3aa: CATSDGQGAVNQPQHF
j_gene: TRBJ2-1; abundance: NA; v_gene: TRBV19; d_gene: TRBD2; CDR3nt: TGTGCCAGTAGTCCATTAGCGGGGGCTAGTAATGAGCAGTTCTTC; CDR3aa: CASSPLAGASNEQFF